This T cell receptor beta chain is from a study of cytotoxic CD8 clonotypes in ibrutinib-treated CLL. For the study at large: Response material was collected after a median around 12 months of treatment, range 6 to 36.

Looked up from germline, CDR1 is LNHDA and CDR2 is SQIVND (reference sequence). There are 15 residues in the CDR3. The data were produced by immunoSEQ multiplex PCR, yet TCRdb's version contains in-frame clones alone and is incomplete. The sample lists a few hundred thousand clones; roughly 70% were seen once. With respect to this clone: The junction departs from the called germline gene at one end, perhaps through a read error.

This chain uses TRBV19 with TRBJ2-2; the match to TRBD1 covers 8 bases. The sequencing used PBMCs, collected after 36 months of ibrutinib treatment. This clonotype was sampled from a human donor with chronic lymphocytic leukemia. The chain's CDR3 is CASSITGTGLGELFF. In nucleotides, the CDR3 is TGTGCCAGTAGTATTACCGGGACAGGCCTCGGGGAACTGTTTTTT.